These 5 T cell receptor beta chains originate from one sample sequenced in a study of immune evolution from preneoplasia to lung adenocarcinoma. Assay used: immunoSEQ multiplex PCR; TCRdb lists only in-frame clones, some missing. The sample lists 8,500 to 10,000 clones, 75% to 85% occurring once. The sequenced sample was FFPE lung adenocarcinoma in situ tissue. These receptor sequences come from an older person with lung adenocarcinoma.

The V and J genes are TRBV7-2 and TRBJ2-7; a possible D gene is TRBD2 (5 bases). From germline, CDR1 is SGHTA and CDR2 FQGNSA. CDR3 length equals 14 residues. V lost 4 bases and J lost 0, with 10 bases in between. This CDR3 reads CASSSIGSSYEQYF. DNA for the CDR3: TGTGCCAGCAGCTCAATAGGGAGCTCCTACGAGCAGTACTTC.

This chain joins TRBV7-3 and TRBJ2-2; D might be TRBD1 or TRBD2, each matching 7 bases. In germline, CDR1 is SGHTA, CDR2 FQGTGA. This CDR3 spans 15 amino acids. V was cut by 3 bases and J by 7 bases, with 15 bases left in between. CDR3 DNA: TGTGCCAGCAGCTTGGCAGGGGGACTATTCGGGGAGCTGTTTTTT. Translation gives CASSLAGGLFGELFF.

This rearrangement joins TRBV11-2 to TRBJ2-5, with a possible D match to TRBD1 (5 bases). The CDR3 is 15 residues long. The germline V gene encodes CDR1 SGHAT and CDR2 FQNNGV. Trimming pared 5 bases from V and 1 base from J, leaving 14 bases between. CDR3 protein: CASSPSYDSQETQYF. The CDR3 DNA is TGTGCCAGCAGCCCAAGCTATGACAGCCAAGAGACCCAGTACTTC.

V usage is TRBV15 and J usage is TRBJ2-7, with 7 bases identical to TRBD1. The trim removed 3 bases at V and 0 bases at J, leaving 8 bases unmatched. Germline loops: CDR1 LNHNV, CDR2 YYDKDF (reference sequence). CDR3 length: 16 amino acids. The CDR3 DNA sequence: TGTGCCACCAGCAGCCGATACCGGGACAGCTCCTACGAGCAGTACTTC. Translation: CATSSRYRDSSYEQYF.

The chain carries TRBV18 and TRBJ2-5; D unresolved. In germline, CDR1 is KGHSH, CDR2 LQKENI. V shed 4 bases and J shed 3 bases, with 9 bases lying between them. There are 13 residues in the CDR3. CDR3 region: CASSLTEKETQYF. CDR3 DNA sequence: TGTGCCAGCTCACTAACAGAGAAAGAGACCCAGTACTTC.